The entry below gives a single T cell receptor beta chain sequence along with its context. Its antigen remains unidentified. The J segment lost 4 bases and the V segment lost 4 bases, leaving 8 bases of the junction unmatched. The germline V gene encodes CDR1 MGHRA and CDR2 YSYEKL. The CDR3 contains 15 residues. Genomic DNA per cell subset filled all wells of several immunoSEQ plates. TCRdb's table, derived via immunoSEQ multiplex PCR, lists solely in-frame clones and lacks some. The repertoire holds just over 2,000,000 clones, with about 95% as singletons. This specimen comes from a study of shared clonotypes between healthy human individuals. The overall study: Donors, aged 18 to 49, were a couple of women and a few men.

Study-wide findings and caveats: The sharing of roughly 5% of naive CD4 clonotypes was seen across a few donors. The donor pool, a small one, limited the genetic and exposure-history diversity represented.

Only CD45RO-negative cells positively selected for CCR7 counted as naive CD8 cells, so terminally differentiated effector memory CD45RA+ cells were excluded. The receptor was isolated from a man aged 18 to 29 in good health. The specimen was naive CD8+ T cells sorted from blood. The rearrangement links TRBV4-1 to TRBJ2-5; 8 bases match TRBD1. The CDR3 DNA follows: TGCGCCAGCAGCCGCCGGACAGGGACGGGAGAGACCCAGTACTTC. Its translation is CASSRRTGTGETQYF.